One sample yielded the 25 T cell receptor beta chains listed below, sequenced in a study of T cell changes during pregnancy in multiple sclerosis. Sequencing used immunoSEQ multiplex PCR; TCRdb keeps in-frame clones, though not all of them. This sample has approximately 92,000 clones; about 92% occur once, and the top ten carry about 1.5%. This material consisted of peripheral blood, taken in the first trimester of pregnancy. The receptor set was obtained from a female donor with multiple sclerosis, enrolled in a pregnancy study.

The genes are TRBV4-1 and TRBJ2-7; the D gene is possibly TRBD1 (5 bases). This CDR3 has 12 amino acids. The germline V gene encodes CDR1 MGHRA and CDR2 YSYEKL. With 4 bases removed from V and 6 bases from J, the gap between germline ends came to 10 bases. CDR3 sequence reads: CASSPPTGEQYF. The DNA of the CDR3 is TGCGCCAGCAGCCCCCCTACAGGCGAGCAGTACTTC.

The genes are TRBV4-1 and TRBJ1-4, with 10 bases aligning to TRBD1. The CDR3 covers 15 residues. With 3 bases clipped from V and 6 bases from J, the junction kept 4 bases outside the gene matches. Looked up from germline, CDR1 is MGHRA and CDR2 is YSYEKL. The CDR3 protein is CASSQSGTGDEKLFF. The CDR3 DNA is TGCGCCAGCAGCCAGAGCGGGACAGGGGATGAAAAACTGTTTTTT.

V usage is TRBV13 and J usage is TRBJ2-2; TRBD2 aligns across 9 bases. V trimming: 4 bases; J trimming: 0 bases; junction bases outside the gene matches: 3. Germline assignment: CDR1 PRHDT and CDR2 FYEKMQ (reference sequence). This CDR3 is 16 amino acids long. The CDR3 is CASSSGLAANTGELFF. The CDR3 DNA sequence: TGTGCCAGCAGCTCGGGACTAGCAGCGAACACCGGGGAGCTGTTTTTT.

The rearrangement links TRBV5-6 to TRBJ1-1, with D possibly TRBD1 on 5 matching bases. The V gene lost 0 bases and the J gene lost 4 bases, with 10 bases spanning the gap. This CDR3 is 14 amino acids long. CDR1 is SGHDT, CDR2 YYEEEE, per germline. Here the CDR3 reads CASSLGGLGTEAFF. CDR3 DNA sequence: TGTGCCAGCAGCTTGGGGGGCTTGGGCACTGAAGCTTTCTTT. The full variable domain, its missing parts supplied by reference TRBV5-6 and TRBJ1-1, is DAGVTQSPTHLIKTRGQQVTLRCSPKSGHDTVSWYQQALGQGPQFIFQYYEEEERQRGNFPDRFSGHQFPNYSSELNVNALLLGDSALYLCASSLGGLGTEAFFGQGTRLTVV.

The chain employs TRBV25-1 and TRBJ2-7, with 10 bases matching TRBD1. V trimming: 4 bases; J trimming: 7 bases; junction bases outside the gene matches: 7. The CDR3 runs to 14 residues. The germline V gene has CDR1 MGHDK and CDR2 SYGVNS. CDR3 nucleotides: TGTGCCAGCAGTGGGGGACAGGGGAAGTGGGAGCAGTACTTC. Protein: CASSGGQGKWEQYF.

The chain joins TRBV5-4 to TRBJ1-2; 9 nucleotides agree with TRBD1. The ends lost 3 bases at V and 4 bases at J; junction bases unmatched: 13. The length of the CDR3 is 17 residues. CDR1 and CDR2 (germline): SGHNT, YYREEE (reference sequence). The CDR3 nucleotides are TGTGCCAGCAGCTCCCCCGGGACAGGGCCGGGCGGCTATGGCTACACCTTC. Protein sequence: CASSSPGTGPGGYGYTF.

This chain joins TRBV12-5 and TRBJ2-3, with D perhaps TRBD1 (6 bases). The CDR3 loop spans 16 amino acids. CDR1 LGHNT and CDR2 FRNRAP come from the germline V gene. The V end lost 6 bases, the J end lost 5 bases, and 21 bases lay between the germline ends. The DNA for the CDR3 is TGTGCTAGTGGCCCCGGGATAGGGGGAGCTGAAGATACGCAGTATTTT. Its protein is CASGPGIGGAEDTQYF.

The V and J genes are TRBV30 and TRBJ1-1, with 7 bases lining up with TRBD1. Germline-derived CDR1 and CDR2 are GTSNPN and SVGIG (reference sequence). Trimming at V came to 3 bases and at J to 3 bases, leaving 4 bases not matched to a gene. This CDR3 contains 13 residues. The CDR3 bases are TGTGCCTGGAGAGACAGGGTTGACACTGAAGCTTTCTTT. This gives the protein CAWRDRVDTEAFF.

This rearrangement joins TRBV30 to TRBJ2-2; 8 bases agree with TRBD1. Trimming took 4 bases from V and 5 from J; bases not matched to a gene: 6. In germline, CDR1 is GTSNPN, CDR2 SVGIG (reference sequence). The CDR3 has 14 residues. Here the CDR3 reads CAWTRQGWTGELFF. The CDR3 nucleotides read TGTGCCTGGACACGACAGGGGTGGACCGGGGAGCTGTTTTTT.

The J gene is TRBJ1-2, the V gene TRBV6-5; TRBD1 matches 8 bases. With V trimmed by 0 bases and J by 4 bases, 4 bases remained unmatched. The length of the CDR3 is 15 residues. The germline CDR1 and CDR2 sequences are MNHEY and SVGAGI. CDR3 coding DNA: TGTGCCAGCAGTTACTCAACAGGGGGTAGCTATGGCTACACCTTC. Its protein product is CASSYSTGGSYGYTF.

The chain joins TRBV28 to TRBJ2-1; TRBD2 matches 14 bases. Trimming at V came to 8 bases and at J to 15 bases, leaving 6 bases not matched to a gene. Germline V gene data show CDR1 as MDHEN and CDR2 as SYDVKM. The CDR3 length is 12 residues. CDR3 sequence: CASRGLAGETFF. The CDR3 DNA sequence: TGTGCCAGCCGGGGACTAGCGGGAGAAACGTTCTTC.

This rearrangement joins TRBV19 to TRBJ1-4; possibly TRBD1 for D (6 bases). This CDR3 comprises 15 residues. V lost 7 bases, J lost 6 bases, and 18 bases lay in between. Germline-derived CDR1 and CDR2 are LNHDA and SQIVND (reference sequence). The CDR3 sequence: CASTLGSRGYEKLFF. The CDR3 bases are TGTGCCAGTACACTTGGAAGCAGGGGATATGAAAAACTGTTTTTT.

The CDR3 DNA reads TGTGCCAGCAGAGTCCTACTAGGACAAGAGACCCAGTACTTC. Protein product: CASRVLLGQETQYF. The genes are TRBV27 and TRBJ2-5, with D tentatively TRBD2 (5 bases). Trimming took off 6 bases at V and 2 bases at J, with 13 bases between the two ends. The germline V gene has CDR1 MNHEY and CDR2 SMNVEV (reference sequence). This CDR3 contains 14 residues.

This chain joins TRBV27 and TRBJ1-1; D not certain. V lost 6 bases, J lost 4 bases, and 9 bases lay in between. The CDR3 loop spans 12 amino acids. The germline V gene encodes CDR1 MNHEY and CDR2 SMNVEV (reference sequence). CDR3 in amino acids: CASSLRGTEAFF. The CDR3 DNA follows: TGTGCCAGCAGCCTACGGGGCACTGAAGCTTTCTTT.

V and J are TRBV27 and TRBJ2-7, with 7 bases lining up with TRBD2. V gave up 6 bases and J gave up 1 base; unmatched junction bases: 9. The CDR3 has 15 residues. Germline CDR1 and CDR2: MNHEY and SMNVEV (reference sequence). As DNA, the CDR3 is TGTGCCAGCAGCTCACAGCGGGAAGGGTCCTACGAGCAGTACTTC. This sequence encodes CASSSQREGSYEQYF.

This clone was counted once. The chain links TRBV6-6 to TRBJ1-2; 10 bases agree with TRBD1. The CDR3 consists of 15 residues. V lost 6 bases and J lost 3; bases outside the gene matches: 7. Germline loops: CDR1 MNHNY, CDR2 SVGAGI (reference sequence). The CDR3 DNA is TGTGCCAGCAGCAACCGACAGGGGGCTGACTATGGCTACACCTTC. It translates to CASSNRQGADYGYTF.

V and J are TRBV19 and TRBJ2-7; 7 positions agree with TRBD2. With V trimmed by 4 bases and J by 2 bases, 2 bases remained unmatched. This CDR3 has 13 residues. CDR1 is LNHDA, CDR2 SQIVND, per germline (reference sequence). In DNA form, the CDR3 reads TGTGCCAGTAGTACCAGCGGGGCCTACGAGCAGTACTTC. This translates into CASSTSGAYEQYF.

This clone was observed once. This chain uses TRBV19 with TRBJ2-7; TRBD1 agrees at 11 bases. CDR3 length equals 15 residues. Germline V CDR1 and CDR2: LNHDA, SQIVND (reference sequence). V dropped 8 bases and J dropped 2; count of bases not matched to a gene: 8. The CDR3 loop reads CASSPGGQGAYEQYF. The CDR3 coding sequence is TGTGCCAGTTCCCCGGGGGGACAGGGGGCCTACGAGCAGTACTTC.

The chain uses TRBV5-1 and TRBJ2-1; TRBD1 matches at 9 bases. The germline CDR1 and CDR2 sequences are SGHRS and YFSETQ. The CDR3 covers 15 residues. V was pared by 2 bases and J by 5 bases, with 5 bases of the junction left unmatched. The CDR3 here is CASSLGDRANNEQFF. CDR3 coding DNA: TGCGCCAGCAGCTTAGGGGACAGGGCCAACAATGAGCAGTTCTTC.

This rearrangement joins TRBV5-4 to TRBJ2-2; 7 nucleotides match TRBD2. Germline V gene sequence: CDR1 SGHNT, CDR2 YYREEE (reference sequence). This CDR3 contains 15 residues. With V trimmed by 5 bases and J by 6 bases, 10 bases remained unmatched. DNA of the CDR3: TGTGCCAGCAGGCCAGGACTAGAAGTCGCCGGGGAGCTGTTTTTT. Translation: CASRPGLEVAGELFF. The whole variable domain, remainder taken from reference TRBV5-4 and TRBJ2-2, is ETGVTQSPTHLIKTRGQQVTLRCSSQSGHNTVSWYQQALGQGPQFIFQYYREEENGRGNFPPRFSGLQFPNYSSELNVNALELDDSALYLCASRPGLEVAGELFFGEGSRLTVL.

The genes are TRBV19 and TRBJ2-1; 8 bases line up with TRBD2. CDR3 length equals 14 residues. The germline V gene has CDR1 LNHDA and CDR2 SQIVND (reference sequence). V shed 7 bases, J shed 0 bases, and the junction held 2 bases outside the gene matches. CDR3 sequence (DNA): TGTGCCAGTAATAGCGGGGACTCCTACAATGAGCAGTTCTTC. Translation: CASNSGDSYNEQFF.

The chain combines TRBV2 with TRBJ2-3; TRBD2 matches 16 bases. Per germline, CDR1 SNHLY and CDR2 FYNNEI. Unmatched junction bases numbered 7, after V lost 6 bases and J lost 10 bases. The CDR3 runs to 15 residues. The CDR3 DNA is TGTGCCAGCAGGGCTGGGACTAGCGGGAGGGCTGCGCAGTATTTT. As protein: CASRAGTSGRAAQYF.

The chain employs TRBV5-1 and TRBJ2-6; a weak D match, TRBD1 (5 bases). CDR3 length equals 16 residues. V lost 1 base, J lost 3 bases, and 11 bases lay in between. Germline values: CDR1 SGHRS, CDR2 YFSETQ. The chain's CDR3 is CASSLPLQGGANVLTF. CDR3 bases: TGCGCCAGCAGCTTGCCGCTTCAGGGTGGGGCCAACGTCCTGACTTTC.

The chain's CDR3 is CASSLGDRGWNTEAFF. Written as DNA, the CDR3 is TGTGCCAGCAGCTTAGGAGACAGGGGGTGGAACACTGAAGCTTTCTTT. The genes are TRBV7-9 and TRBJ1-1; 9 nucleotides line up with TRBD1. Looked up from germline, CDR1 is SEHNR and CDR2 is FQNEAQ (reference sequence). Trimming removed 1 base from V and 1 base from J; junction bases left unmatched: 4. The length of the CDR3 is 16 residues.

A single count supports this clone. The gene calls are TRBV2 and TRBJ1-2; 9 bases are a match to TRBD1. The V gene's germline CDR1 is SNHLY and CDR2 FYNNEI. The CDR3 spans 15 residues. V was clipped by 0 bases and J by 4 bases; unmatched bases: 3. CDR3 coding DNA: TGTGCCAGCAGTGAAGCTCCGACAGGGGGCTATGGCTACACCTTC. The encoded protein is CASSEAPTGGYGYTF. The complete variable domain, with remaining parts taken from reference TRBV2 and TRBJ1-2, reads EPEVTQTPSHQVTQMGQEVILRCVPISNHLYFYWYRQILGQKVEFLVSFYNNEISEKSEIFDDQFSVERPDGSNFTLKIRSTKLEDSAMYFCASSEAPTGGYGYTFGSGTRLTVV.